This TCR beta chain was documented in a study of cytomegalovirus exposure and HLA in healthy donors. Study-wide results and limits: A previous analysis found most TCR beta V segments productive roughly 87% or roughly 30% of the time. It was reported that TCR beta sequences correctly inferred the HLA-A and HLA-B alleles for most subjects.

In regard to this clone: The antigen is not known.

Germline V gene data show CDR1 as LGHNA and CDR2 as YSLEER. The ends were cut back, 4 bases at V and 0 bases at J, with 15 bases in the middle. The CDR3 covers 17 residues. The PCR made use of 60 Vbeta and 13 Jbeta primers. TCRdb's copy holds only in-frame clones and misses some; the assay was immunoSEQ multiplex PCR. This table has 110,000 to 150,000 clones, roughly 75% appearing once. This chain connects TRBV4-3 to TRBJ1-4, with D possibly TRBD1 on 6 matching bases. Sequenced input: PBMCs. The TCR originated in a man between 35 and 55 years old in good health and CMV-seropositive. CDR3 nucleotides: TGCGCCAGCAGCCCTAAAGGGGGGGGGACAACTAATGAAAAACTGTTTTTT. Residues: CASSPKGGGTTNEKLFF.